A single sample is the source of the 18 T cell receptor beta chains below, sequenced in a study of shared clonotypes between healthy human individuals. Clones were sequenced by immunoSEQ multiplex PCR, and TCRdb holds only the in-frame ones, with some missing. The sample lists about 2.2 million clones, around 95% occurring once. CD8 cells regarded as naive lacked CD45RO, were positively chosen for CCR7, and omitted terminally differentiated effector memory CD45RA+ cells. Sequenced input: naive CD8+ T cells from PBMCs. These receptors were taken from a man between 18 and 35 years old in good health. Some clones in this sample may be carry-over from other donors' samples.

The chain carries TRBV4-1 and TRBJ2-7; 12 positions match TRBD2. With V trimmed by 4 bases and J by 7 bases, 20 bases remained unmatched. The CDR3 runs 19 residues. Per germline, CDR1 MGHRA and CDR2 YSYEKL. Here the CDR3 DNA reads TGCGCCAGCAGCCCACTAACATCGACTAGCGGGGGCCCCATGGGGGAGCAGTACTTC. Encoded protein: CASSPLTSTSGGPMGEQYF.

The CDR3 here is CASSLKRTRTGEVRGNQPQHF. CDR3 nucleotides: TGTGCCAGCAGTCTAAAACGCACCCGGACAGGGGAGGTTCGAGGCAATCAGCCCCAGCATTTT. The rearrangement links TRBV27 to TRBJ1-5, with TRBD1 identical over 9 bases. The germline CDR1 and CDR2 sequences are MNHEY and SMNVEV (reference sequence). The CDR3 has 21 amino acids. After removal of 5 bases from V and 2 bases from J, the junction contained 22 bases not matched to a gene.

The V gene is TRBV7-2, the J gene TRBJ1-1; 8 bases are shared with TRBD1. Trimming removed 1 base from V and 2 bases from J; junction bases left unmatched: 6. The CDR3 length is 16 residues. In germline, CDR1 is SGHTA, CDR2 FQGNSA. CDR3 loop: CASSLGGQGPNTEAFF. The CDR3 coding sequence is TGTGCCAGCAGCTTAGGCGGACAGGGCCCCAACACTGAAGCTTTCTTT.

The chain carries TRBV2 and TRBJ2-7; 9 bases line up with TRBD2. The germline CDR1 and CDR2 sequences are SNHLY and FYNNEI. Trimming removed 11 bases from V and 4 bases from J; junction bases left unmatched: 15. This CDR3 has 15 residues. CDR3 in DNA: TGTGCCTCTCAGGAGGGCGGGAGGGTTCAATACGAGCAGTACTTC. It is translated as CASQEGGRVQYEQYF. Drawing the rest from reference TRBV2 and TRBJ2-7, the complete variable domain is EPEVTQTPSHQVTQMGQEVILRCVPISNHLYFYWYRQILGQKVEFLVSFYNNEISEKSEIFDDQFSVERPDGSNFTLKIRSTKLEDSAMYFCASQEGGRVQYEQYFGPGTRLTVT.

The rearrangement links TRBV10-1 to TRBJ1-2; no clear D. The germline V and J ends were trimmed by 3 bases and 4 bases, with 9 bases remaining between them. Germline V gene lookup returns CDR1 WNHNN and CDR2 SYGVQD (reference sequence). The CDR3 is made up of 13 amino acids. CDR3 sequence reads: CASSDSQPYGYTF. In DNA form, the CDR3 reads TGCGCCAGCAGTGACTCTCAGCCCTATGGCTACACCTTC.

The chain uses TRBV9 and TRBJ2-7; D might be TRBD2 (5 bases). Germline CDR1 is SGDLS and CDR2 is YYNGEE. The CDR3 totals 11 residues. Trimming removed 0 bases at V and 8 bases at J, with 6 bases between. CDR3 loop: CASSVDGKQYF. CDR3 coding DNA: TGTGCCAGCAGCGTAGACGGGAAGCAGTACTTC.

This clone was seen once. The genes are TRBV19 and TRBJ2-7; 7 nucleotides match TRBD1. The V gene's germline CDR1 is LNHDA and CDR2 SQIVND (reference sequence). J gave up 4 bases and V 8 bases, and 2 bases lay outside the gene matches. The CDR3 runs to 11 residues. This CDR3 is CASAQGYEQYF. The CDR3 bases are TGTGCCAGTGCACAGGGGTACGAGCAGTACTTC. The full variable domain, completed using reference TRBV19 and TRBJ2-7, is DGGITQSPKYLFRKEGQNVTLSCEQNLNHDAMYWYRQDPGQGLRLIYYSQIVNDFQKGDIAEGYSVSREKKESFPLTVTSAQKNPTAFYLCASAQGYEQYFGPGTRLTVT.

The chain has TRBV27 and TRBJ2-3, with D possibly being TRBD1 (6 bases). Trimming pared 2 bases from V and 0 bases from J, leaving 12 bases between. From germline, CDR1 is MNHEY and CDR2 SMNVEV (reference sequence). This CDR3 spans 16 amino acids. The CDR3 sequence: CASSLLAGVSTDTQYF. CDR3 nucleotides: TGTGCCAGCAGTTTACTTGCAGGGGTTAGCACAGATACGCAGTATTTT.

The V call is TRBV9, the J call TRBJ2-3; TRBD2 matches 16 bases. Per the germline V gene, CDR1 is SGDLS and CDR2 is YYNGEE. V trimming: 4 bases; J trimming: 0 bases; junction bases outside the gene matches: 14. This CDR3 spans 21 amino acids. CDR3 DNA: TGTGCCAGCAGCATTGCACCGGGACTAGCGGGAGGGGTATTCAGCACAGATACGCAGTATTTT. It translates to CASSIAPGLAGGVFSTDTQYF.

CDR3 protein: CASSKETGKGTDTQYF. CDR3 coding DNA: TGTGCCAGCAGCAAGGAGACAGGGAAGGGCACAGATACGCAGTATTTT. The chain links TRBV13 to TRBJ2-3, with 7 bases that match TRBD1. The CDR3 loop spans 16 amino acids. V dropped 5 bases and J dropped 1; count of bases not matched to a gene: 9. Germline V lookup: CDR1 PRHDT, CDR2 FYEKMQ (reference sequence). Variable domain in full (rest from reference TRBV13 and TRBJ2-3): AAGVIQSPRHLIKEKRETATLKCYPIPRHDTVYWYQQGPGQDPQFLISFYEKMQSDKGSIPDRFSAQQFSDYHSELNMSSLELGDSALYFCASSKETGKGTDTQYFGPGTRLTVL.

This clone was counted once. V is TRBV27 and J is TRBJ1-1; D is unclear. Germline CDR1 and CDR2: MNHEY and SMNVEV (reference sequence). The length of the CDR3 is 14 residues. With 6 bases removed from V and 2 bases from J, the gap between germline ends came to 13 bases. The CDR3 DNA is TGTGCCAGCAGAACACTACAAGTAAACACTGAAGCTTTCTTT. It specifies CASRTLQVNTEAFF.

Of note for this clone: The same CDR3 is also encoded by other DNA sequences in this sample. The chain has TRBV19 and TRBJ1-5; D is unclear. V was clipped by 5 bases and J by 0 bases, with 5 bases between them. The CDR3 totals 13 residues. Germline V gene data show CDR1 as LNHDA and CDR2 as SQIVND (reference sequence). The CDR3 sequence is CASSPYSNQPQHF. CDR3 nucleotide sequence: TGTGCCAGTAGTCCTTATAGCAATCAGCCCCAGCATTTT.

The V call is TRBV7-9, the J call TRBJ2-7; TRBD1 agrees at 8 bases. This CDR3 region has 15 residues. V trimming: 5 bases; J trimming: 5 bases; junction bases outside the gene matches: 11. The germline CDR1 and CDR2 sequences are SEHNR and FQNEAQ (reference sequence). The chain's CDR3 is CASSPKDRVPHEQYF. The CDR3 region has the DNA TGTGCCAGCAGCCCCAAGGACAGGGTTCCACACGAGCAGTACTTC.

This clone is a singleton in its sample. The DNA for the CDR3 is TGTGCCAGTCGGCCCAGCGGGAAGATCTACGAGCAGTACTTC. Protein: CASRPSGKIYEQYF. The chain employs TRBV6-5 and TRBJ2-7; 7 positions match TRBD2. The CDR3 loop spans 14 amino acids. Germline V lookup: CDR1 MNHEY, CDR2 SVGAGI. With 9 bases clipped from V and 3 bases from J, the junction kept 11 bases outside the gene matches.

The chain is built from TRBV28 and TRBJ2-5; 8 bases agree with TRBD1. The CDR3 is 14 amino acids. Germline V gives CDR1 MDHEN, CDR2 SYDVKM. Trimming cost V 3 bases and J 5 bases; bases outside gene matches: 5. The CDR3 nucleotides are TGTGCCAGCAGTTTGCAGGGGGCCCGGGAGACCCAGTACTTC. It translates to CASSLQGARETQYF.

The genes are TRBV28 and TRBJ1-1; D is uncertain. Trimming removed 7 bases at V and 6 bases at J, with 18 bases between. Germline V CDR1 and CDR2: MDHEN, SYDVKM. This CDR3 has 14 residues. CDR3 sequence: CASTLTPQSPEAFF. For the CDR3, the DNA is TGTGCCAGCACCCTCACCCCCCAGTCCCCTGAAGCTTTCTTT.

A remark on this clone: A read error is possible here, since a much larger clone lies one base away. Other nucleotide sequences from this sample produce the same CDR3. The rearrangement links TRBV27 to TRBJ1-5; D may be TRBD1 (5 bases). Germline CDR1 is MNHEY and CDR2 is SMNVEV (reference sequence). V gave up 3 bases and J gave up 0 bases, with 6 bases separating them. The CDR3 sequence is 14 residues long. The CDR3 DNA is TGTGCCAGCAGTTTCAGGGATAGCAATCAGCCCCAGCATTTT. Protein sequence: CASSFRDSNQPQHF.

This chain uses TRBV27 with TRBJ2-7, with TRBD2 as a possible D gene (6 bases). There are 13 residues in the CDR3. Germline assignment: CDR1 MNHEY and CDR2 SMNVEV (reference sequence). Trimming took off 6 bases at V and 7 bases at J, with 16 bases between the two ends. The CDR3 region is CASSPRLVWEQYF. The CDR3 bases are TGTGCCAGCAGCCCGAGACTAGTCTGGGAGCAGTACTTC.